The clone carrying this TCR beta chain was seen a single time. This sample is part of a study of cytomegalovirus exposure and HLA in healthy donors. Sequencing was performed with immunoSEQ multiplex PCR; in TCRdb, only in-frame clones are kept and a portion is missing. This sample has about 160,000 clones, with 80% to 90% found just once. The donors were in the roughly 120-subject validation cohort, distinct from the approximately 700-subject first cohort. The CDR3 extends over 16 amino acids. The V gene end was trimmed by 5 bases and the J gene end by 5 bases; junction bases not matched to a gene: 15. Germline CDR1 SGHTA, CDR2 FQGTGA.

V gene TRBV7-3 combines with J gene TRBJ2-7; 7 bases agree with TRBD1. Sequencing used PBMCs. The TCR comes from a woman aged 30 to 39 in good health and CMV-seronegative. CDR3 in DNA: TGTGCCAGCAGCCCCCACCCGACAGGGAGCTTGAACGAGCAGTACTTC. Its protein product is CASSPHPTGSLNEQYF.